Below, one T cell receptor beta chain is given with its context. What it binds is unknown. PCR used 60 Vbeta primers and 13 Jbeta primers. The protocol was immunoSEQ multiplex PCR, while the TCRdb copy is restricted to in-frame clones and leaves out a portion. The profile shows around 200,000 clones, over 60% of them singletons. This record belongs to a study of cytomegalovirus exposure and HLA in healthy donors. The CDR3 spans 10 residues. Germline V gene sequence: CDR1 MNHEY, CDR2 SMNVEV (reference sequence). V lost 5 bases and J 12 bases, leaving 8 bases between the germline ends. Whole-study results and caveats: At a 0.05 false discovery rate, a later analysis found 15,000 to 20,000 TCR beta sequences to be associated with HLA alleles.

This clonotype was obtained from a male donor in good health and CMV-seronegative. The sequenced sample was PBMCs. The rearrangement links TRBV27 to TRBJ2-4; no reliable D call. The CDR3 DNA follows: TGTGCCAGCAGTAACTCCTCTCAGTACTTC. Encoded protein: CASSNSSQYF.